This TCR beta chain originates from a study of T cell responses to AZD1222 COVID-19 vaccine. Findings of the study overall: The repertoires were collected only after the peak T cell response. Donors skewed white British and female; clonal diversity was possibly underestimated. Nearly half of unique spike-specific TCRs reportedly avoided B.1.351 and B.1.1.7 mutated regions.

Of note for this clone: What it recognizes is unknown.

Losses at the gene ends were 2 bases for V and 13 bases for J; bases not matched to a gene: 8. Germline V gene sequence: CDR1 GTSNPN, CDR2 SVGIG (reference sequence). The CDR3 covers 14 residues. The data were produced by immunoSEQ multiplex PCR, yet TCRdb's version contains in-frame clones alone and is incomplete. Here the sample spans approximately 92,000 clones, roughly nine tenths being singletons. The sequenced sample was peripheral blood, obtained on day 0 of AZD1222 vaccination. This rearrangement joins TRBV30 to TRBJ1-6, with 10 bases fitting TRBD1. The clonotype was recovered from an adult in good health. This chain's CDR3 is CAWSLVGQGVPLHF. Here the CDR3 DNA reads TGTGCCTGGAGTTTAGTAGGACAGGGGGTGCCCCTCCACTTT.